Listed here are 25 T cell receptor beta chains from one sample, sequenced in a study of cytomegalovirus exposure and HLA in healthy donors. PCR primers comprised 60 Vbeta and 13 Jbeta primers. This table comes from immunoSEQ multiplex PCR, and its TCRdb copy is limited to in-frame clones, with some not included. The table includes 90,000 to 120,000 clones, 73% detected once. The material sequenced was PBMCs. These receptors all stem from a man under 40 in good health and CMV-seronegative.

The CDR3 DNA sequence: TGTGCCAGCAGTTTCCTTACAGGCTCCTACGAGCAGTACTTC. Translation: CASSFLTGSYEQYF. This chain connects TRBV27 to TRBJ2-7; perhaps TRBD1 as D (5 bases). V was clipped by 3 bases and J by 0 bases, with 9 bases between them. Germline lookup yields CDR1 MNHEY and CDR2 SMNVEV (reference sequence). This CDR3 contains 14 residues.

This clone was recorded a few times. The chain recombines TRBV25-1 with TRBJ1-2, with 10 bases fitting TRBD1. CDR1 is MGHDK and CDR2 is SYGVNS in the germline V gene. The CDR3 consists of 15 residues. Unmatched junction bases numbered 10, after V lost 5 bases and J lost 7 bases. The CDR3 loop is CASSSSWDRGSGYTF. The DNA of the CDR3 is TGTGCCAGCAGTTCCTCTTGGGACAGGGGAAGTGGCTACACCTTC.

This rearrangement joins TRBV25-1 to TRBJ1-2; no clear D. From germline, CDR1 is MGHDK and CDR2 SYGVNS. The CDR3 has 14 amino acids. V shed 4 bases and J shed 4 bases, with 13 bases lying between them. CDR3 residues: CASSVGQARYGYTF. CDR3 DNA: TGTGCCAGCAGTGTTGGGCAGGCTCGCTATGGCTACACCTTC.

J is TRBJ2-1 and V is TRBV4-1; 8 bases line up with TRBD1. Germline V gives CDR1 MGHRA, CDR2 YSYEKL. V was pared by 1 base and J by 6 bases, with 8 bases of the junction left unmatched. The CDR3 loop spans 16 amino acids. CDR3: CASSQGQGATLNEQFF. The CDR3 coding sequence is TGCGCCAGCAGCCAAGGCCAGGGGGCTACCCTCAATGAGCAGTTCTTC.

The table lists this clone with a few counts. The gene calls are TRBV5-4 and TRBJ1-4; the match to TRBD1 covers 8 bases. V trimming: 4 bases; J trimming: 8 bases; junction bases outside the gene matches: 10. The germline V gene encodes CDR1 SGHNT and CDR2 YYREEE (reference sequence). CDR3 size: 15 residues. The CDR3 region has the DNA TGTGCCAGCAGCCCTTCGACAGGGGAGGTCGAAAAACTGTTTTTT. Its protein is CASSPSTGEVEKLFF.

This chain joins TRBV25-1 and TRBJ1-4; the match to TRBD1 covers 9 bases. This CDR3 is 15 amino acids long. Germline CDR1 reads MGHDK; CDR2 reads SYGVNS. V dropped 2 bases and J dropped 7; count of bases not matched to a gene: 5. The CDR3 reads CASSEGPGQGEKLFF. For the CDR3, the DNA is TGTGCCAGCAGTGAAGGTCCGGGACAGGGTGAAAAACTGTTTTTT.

The V gene is TRBV19, the J gene TRBJ2-1; 7 nucleotides match TRBD1. The germline V gene has CDR1 LNHDA and CDR2 SQIVND (reference sequence). The CDR3 has 15 residues. Germline trimming cut 5 bases from V and 4 bases from J; bases unmatched to any gene: 8. This CDR3 is CASSPRGQPYNEQFF. The CDR3 nucleotides are TGTGCCAGTAGTCCACGGGGACAGCCTTACAATGAGCAGTTCTTC.

V is TRBV19 and J is TRBJ2-2; 9 bases line up with TRBD2. This CDR3 is built from 14 residues. Germline V gives CDR1 LNHDA, CDR2 SQIVND (reference sequence). With V trimmed by 10 bases and J by 7 bases, 10 bases remained unmatched. This chain's CDR3 is CATSIASGVGELFF. CDR3 bases: TGTGCCACGAGTATCGCTAGCGGGGTCGGGGAGCTGTTTTTT.

The chain carries TRBV28 and TRBJ2-3; TRBD2 aligns across 10 bases. Trimming removed 6 bases from V and 1 base from J; junction bases left unmatched: 7. Germline CDR1 reads MDHEN; CDR2 reads SYDVKM. The CDR3 is made up of 16 amino acids. The CDR3 bases are TGTGCCAGCAGGACCCCTAGCGGGAGAGGCACAGATACGCAGTATTTT. It is translated as CASRTPSGRGTDTQYF. The entire variable domain, with the rest obtained from reference TRBV28 and TRBJ2-3, is as follows: DVKVTQSSRYLVKRTGEKVFLECVQDMDHENMFWYRQDPGLGLRLIYFSYDVKMKEKGDIPEGYSVSREKKERFSLILESASTNQTSMYLCASRTPSGRGTDTQYFGPGTRLTVL.

This CDR3 is CASSLSNSAAGQPQHF. The CDR3 DNA reads as TGTGCCAGCAGTTTATCGAATTCGGCAGCAGGTCAGCCCCAGCATTTT. V usage is TRBV27 and J usage is TRBJ1-5; D is uncertain. The germline V gene encodes CDR1 MNHEY and CDR2 SMNVEV (reference sequence). The CDR3 covers 16 residues. Trimming left V 0 bases short and J 6 bases short, with 15 bases between.

This clone has more than one count but fewer than ten. This chain connects TRBV5-1 to TRBJ2-3, with 12 bases fitting TRBD1. This CDR3 is 17 amino acids long. The germline V gene encodes CDR1 SGHRS and CDR2 YFSETQ. With V trimmed by 1 base and J by 2 bases, 5 bases remained unmatched. The CDR3 here is CASSLMGQGAPTDTQYF. CDR3 DNA sequence: TGCGCCAGCAGCTTGATGGGACAGGGGGCCCCCACAGATACGCAGTATTTT.

A few counts support this clone. The rearrangement uses TRBV5-5 and TRBJ2-3; D is undetermined. This CDR3 has 18 amino acids. Germline V gives CDR1 SGHKS, CDR2 YYEKEE (reference sequence). Trimming left V 1 base short and J 0 bases short, with 18 bases between. CDR3 residues: CASSLYPQATESTDTQYF. The CDR3 nucleotides read TGTGCCAGCAGCTTGTATCCCCAAGCCACCGAGAGCACAGATACGCAGTATTTT. Together with reference TRBV5-5 and TRBJ2-3, the CDR3 gives the full variable domain: DAGVTQSPTHLIKTRGQQVTLRCSPISGHKSVSWYQQVLGQGPQFIFQYYEKEERGRGNFPDRFSARQFPNYSSELNVNALLLGDSALYLCASSLYPQATESTDTQYFGPGTRLTVL.

In this sample, this clone turned up a few times. The chain is built from TRBV7-9 and TRBJ1-1; a possible D gene is TRBD1 (5 bases). This CDR3 is built from 13 residues. The germline V gene encodes CDR1 SEHNR and CDR2 FQNEAQ (reference sequence). Trimming removed 4 bases at V and 3 bases at J, with 9 bases between. The CDR3 coding sequence is TGTGCCAGCAGCTCGGCAGGGCACACTGAAGCTTTCTTT. It encodes CASSSAGHTEAFF.

This chain uses TRBV4-1 with TRBJ1-5, with D tentatively TRBD1 (5 bases). V dropped 1 base and J dropped 2 bases, with 12 bases sitting between them. CDR3 length: 16 residues. CDR1 is MGHRA, CDR2 YSYEKL, per germline. The CDR3 here is CASSQGWGLGNQPQHF. The CDR3 nucleotides read TGCGCCAGCAGCCAAGGATGGGGACTCGGCAATCAGCCCCAGCATTTT.

V gene TRBV14 combines with J gene TRBJ1-2, with 9 nucleotides matching TRBD1. The CDR3 loop spans 16 amino acids. CDR1 SGHDN and CDR2 FVKESK come from the germline V gene. V lost 1 base to trimming and J lost 4 bases; unmatched junction nucleotides: 7. CDR3 region: CASSQVGTGSFYGYTF. In DNA form, the CDR3 reads TGTGCCAGCAGCCAAGTGGGGACAGGGAGTTTCTATGGCTACACCTTC.

This clone was counted between two and nine times. This chain joins TRBV6-1 and TRBJ2-7; 12 bases are shared with TRBD1. The CDR3 covers 15 residues. Germline V lookup: CDR1 MNHNS, CDR2 SASEGT. V shed 3 bases, J shed 2 bases, and the junction held 2 bases outside the gene matches. The CDR3 loop reads CASSDRDRGPYEQYF. CDR3 DNA: TGTGCCAGCAGTGACAGGGACAGGGGGCCCTACGAGCAGTACTTC.

Regarding this clone: Its ends do not fully match the called genes, so a read error is possible. The V call is TRBV6-1, the J call TRBJ1-6; tentative D call: TRBD1 (6 bases). The CDR3 totals 15 residues. The germline V gene encodes CDR1 MNHNS and CDR2 SASEGT. The CDR3 here is CGSSAGTQANSPLHF. CDR3 coding DNA: TGTGGCAGCAGTGCCGGGACACAAGCTAATTCACCCCTCCACTTT.

The chain is built from TRBV10-1 and TRBJ2-3, with D unclear. Per the germline V gene, CDR1 is WNHNN and CDR2 is SYGVQD (reference sequence). The CDR3 extends over 13 amino acids. Deletions cut 0 bases from V and 8 bases from J, with 9 bases between. The CDR3 loop reads CASSESGVATQYF. The CDR3 coding sequence is TGCGCCAGCAGTGAGTCAGGAGTGGCTACGCAGTATTTT.

The chain couples TRBV13 to TRBJ2-5; D not resolved. The J call may be wrong; the DNA end is better matched by TRBJ2-7. Germline V gene lookup returns CDR1 PRHDT and CDR2 FYEKMQ (reference sequence). This CDR3 region has 16 residues. The CDR3 loop reads CASSLFGEERSSEQYF. CDR3 coding DNA: TGTGCCAGCAGCTTATTCGGTGAAGAAAGGTCTAGCGAGCAGTACTTC.

The sample holds a few counts of this clone. This chain connects TRBV5-1 to TRBJ2-3; a weak D match, TRBD2 (6 bases). The V end lost 0 bases, the J end lost 0 bases, and 11 bases lay between the germline ends. The germline CDR1 and CDR2 sequences are SGHRS and YFSETQ. This CDR3 comprises 16 residues. The CDR3 coding sequence is TGCGCCAGCAGCTTGGCCGTAGCGGATAGCACAGATACGCAGTATTTT. It yields the protein CASSLAVADSTDTQYF.

The rearrangement links TRBV5-8 to TRBJ2-7; 8 nucleotides align to TRBD1. CDR1 is SGHTS and CDR2 is YDEGEE in the germline V gene. The V and J ends lost 0 bases and 6 bases, in that order; junction bases with no gene match: 2. The CDR3 consists of 13 residues. The CDR3 nucleotides are TGTGCCAGCAGCTTGGCACAGGGGGGCGAGCAGTACTTC. Translating it yields CASSLAQGGEQYF.

The chain links TRBV7-9 to TRBJ1-1, with 12 bases aligning to TRBD1. J gave up 3 bases and V 6 bases, and 14 bases lay outside the gene matches. The CDR3 is 18 amino acids. Per the germline V gene, CDR1 is SEHNR and CDR2 is FQNEAQ (reference sequence). In DNA, the CDR3 is TGTGCCAGCAGTACTGAACCGGGACAGGGGGCTTGGGACACTGAAGCTTTCTTT. As protein: CASSTEPGQGAWDTEAFF.

J is TRBJ1-1 and V is TRBV2; TRBD1 agrees at 8 bases. V was clipped by 8 bases and J by 1 base; unmatched bases: 6. Germline assignment: CDR1 SNHLY and CDR2 FYNNEI. CDR3 length: 14 residues. Here the CDR3 DNA reads TGTGCCAGCGGGGGGACAGGCTGGAACACTGAAGCTTTCTTT. Translation: CASGGTGWNTEAFF.

The CDR3 DNA is TGTGCCAGCGGGGGGTTTTTCTACAATGAGCAGTTCTTC. It encodes CASGGFFYNEQFF. This chain joins TRBV6-1 and TRBJ2-1; D might be TRBD2 (6 bases). Per the germline V gene, CDR1 is MNHNS and CDR2 is SASEGT. The CDR3 runs to 13 residues. Trimming cost V 8 bases and J 3 bases, with 11 bases left between them.

The sample holds a few counts of this clone. This rearrangement joins TRBV4-1 to TRBJ1-4; D is unresolved. Germline V gives CDR1 MGHRA, CDR2 YSYEKL. The CDR3 has 14 amino acids. The V end lost 5 bases, the J end lost 5 bases, and 12 bases lay between the germline ends. DNA of the CDR3: TGCGCCAGCAGCGACCGAGAGGGCAATGAAAAACTGTTTTTT. It translates to CASSDREGNEKLFF.